A selection of T cell receptor beta chains follows, all from one sample in a study of vaccination and CD4 T cells after COVID-19. One entry per CDR3 protein, called by TCRdb with MiXCR from the PCR reads. The data show 15,000 or so distinct CDR3 sequences, 48% seen once. Their target antigens are unknown. Sequenced: CD4+ T cells from blood, cultured in vitro. The origin of the receptors is a human donor who had recovered from COVID-19. Both conserved end residues are part of each CDR3. D genes are given only for firm matches. Not all rows give a size; the values are once, few, many and, for expanded clones, a class.

V gene,D gene,J gene,clone size,CDR3 DNA,CDR3 protein
TRBV21-1,NA,TRBJ2-7,NA,TGTGCCCCGGGACAGTTCTCCTACGAGCAGTACTTC,CAPGQFSYEQYF
TRBV7-2,TRBD2,TRBJ2-3,NA,TGTGCCAGCAGCTTATTCGATAGCGGGGTCACAGATACGCAGTATTTT,CASSLFDSGVTDTQYF
TRBV20-1,NA,TRBJ1-2,NA,TGCAGTGCTAGTGACAGGCTCTATCCCCTCTTC,CSASDRLYPLF
TRBV19,NA,TRBJ1-3,NA,TGTGCCAGTAGTCTGGCTGGAAACACCATATATTTT,CASSLAGNTIYF
TRBV2,NA,TRBJ1-3,NA,TGTGCCAGCAGTGAAGAAGAAGGGATCGGAAACACCATATATTTT,CASSEEEGIGNTIYF
TRBV25-1,TRBD1,TRBJ1-6,once,TGTGCCAGTCATTCCGGGACAGGGAATTCACCCCTCCACTTT,CASHSGTGNSPLHF
TRBV11-3,NA,TRBJ1-3,few,TGTGCCAGCAGCTTAGATCGAGTGCCTGGAAACACCATATATTTT,CASSLDRVPGNTIYF
TRBV19,NA,TRBJ1-1,NA,TGTGCCAGTAGTATAGCTGCTCGCGACGGCACTGAAGCTTTCTTT,CASSIAARDGTEAFF
TRBV28,TRBD1,TRBJ2-7,few,TGTGCCAGCAGCCGGACAGGGATCGGGTCCTACGAGCAGTACTTC,CASSRTGIGSYEQYF
TRBV6-2/TRBV6-3,NA,TRBJ1-3,NA,TGTGCCAGCAGTACCCTTCGCTCTGGAAACACCATATATTTT,CASSTLRSGNTIYF
TRBV5-1,NA,TRBJ1-1,few,TGCGCCAGCAGCCCCCGCGTCGGGACTGAAGCTTTCTTT,CASSPRVGTEAFF
TRBV6-2/TRBV6-3,TRBD1,TRBJ2-7,NA,TGTGCCAGCAGCCACCCCGGACAGGGGGCCTACGAGCAGTACTTC,CASSHPGQGAYEQYF
TRBV15,TRBD1,TRBJ1-1,few,TGTGCCACCAGCAGAGGACAGGGGGGAATGAACACTGAAGCTTTCTTT,CATSRGQGGMNTEAFF
TRBV10-3,TRBD1,TRBJ2-5,NA,TGTGCCATCAGGGGGACAGGGGGCCAAGAGACCCAGTACTTC,CAIRGTGGQETQYF
TRBV5-1,TRBD1,TRBJ1-2,NA,TGCGCCAGCAGCGATGACAGGGAGCCTTTCTATGGCTACACCTTC,CASSDDREPFYGYTF
TRBV29-1,TRBD1,TRBJ1-2,few,TGCAGCGCCTGGACAGGGCTCGGCTACACCTTC,CSAWTGLGYTF
TRBV6-5,NA,TRBJ2-7,few,TGTGCCAGCAGTTACTCGAGTAGAGGGGCAGGGGATATTTACGAGCAGTACTTC,CASSYSSRGAGDIYEQYF
TRBV21-1,NA,TRBJ2-2,NA,TGTGCCAGCAGCATGGGACGGCGCGAGACCGGGGAGCTGTTTTTT,CASSMGRRETGELFF
TRBV24-1,NA,TRBJ2-3,NA,TGTGCCACCGGCGGGACACCAACAGATACGCAGTATTTT,CATGGTPTDTQYF
TRBV2,NA,TRBJ2-5,NA,TGTGCCAGCAGTGAAGAGGCTCTAACCGGGGAGACCCAGTACTTC,CASSEEALTGETQYF
TRBV28,NA,TRBJ2-2,few,TGTGCCAGCAGTCTAGGCCGAGGTCACGGGGAGCTGTTTTTT,CASSLGRGHGELFF
TRBV9,NA,TRBJ1-5,NA,TGTGCCAGCAGCCCGGGGCAGTATAGCAATCAGCCCCAGCATTTT,CASSPGQYSNQPQHF
TRBV7-8,NA,TRBJ1-4,NA,TGTGCCAGCAGCTATCGGACCAGTGAAAAACTGTTTTTT,CASSYRTSEKLFF
TRBV6-1,TRBD1,TRBJ1-6,NA,TGTGCCAGCAGCAGTGACAGGGGGGTCGGTTCACCCCTCCACTTT,CASSSDRGVGSPLHF
TRBV20-1,TRBD2,TRBJ2-1,NA,TGCAGTGCTAGAGGGACTAGCGGGAACGCATTTTACAATGAGCAGTTCTTC,CSARGTSGNAFYNEQFF
TRBV11-3,NA,TRBJ2-7,NA,TGTGCCAGCAGCTCTCAGGGGAGCGGATACGAGCAGTACTTC,CASSSQGSGYEQYF
TRBV7-8,TRBD1,TRBJ1-2,few,TGTGCCAGCAGCTGGACAGGGCAATATGGCTACACCTTC,CASSWTGQYGYTF
TRBV7-9,NA,TRBJ1-5,NA,TGTGCCAGCAGCTTGGCTAAGGGACAACTGCATTTT,CASSLAKGQLHF
TRBV2,NA,TRBJ1-1,once,TGTGCCAGCCGAAGGAGTATGAACACTGAAGCTTTCTTT,CASRRSMNTEAFF
TRBV20-1,TRBD1,TRBJ2-3,NA,TGCAGTGCTAGCGGACAGGGGGGCACAGATACGCAGTATTTT,CSASGQGGTDTQYF
TRBV7-9,NA,TRBJ2-7,once,TGTGCCAGCAGCGCGAGCGCCGGGACGATATCCCTGCAGTACTTC,CASSASAGTISLQYF
TRBV6-1,NA,TRBJ1-2,NA,TGTGCCAGCAGTCCAGGTCGAGGGGTTTATGGCTACACCTTC,CASSPGRGVYGYTF
TRBV27,TRBD1,TRBJ1-2,few,TGTGCCAGCAGTTTTCGACAGGGCCATGGCTACACCTTC,CASSFRQGHGYTF
TRBV19,TRBD1,TRBJ1-2,few,TGTGCCAGTAGTATAGAGACAGGGGGCTATGGCTACACCTTC,CASSIETGGYGYTF
TRBV7-2,TRBD1,TRBJ1-2,few,TGTGCCAGCAGCCTTTCAACAGGGGACTACACCTTC,CASSLSTGDYTF
TRBV12-3/TRBV12-4,TRBD1,TRBJ1-1,NA,TGTGCCAGCAGTGACTCAGGGGGAGGCAGGGACACTGAAGCTTTCTTT,CASSDSGGGRDTEAFF
TRBV28,NA,TRBJ2-7,NA,TGTGCCAGCAGTCCCTTAACCGGACCCTACGAGCAGTACTTC,CASSPLTGPYEQYF
TRBV19,NA,TRBJ2-5,NA,TGTGCCAGTAGTATAGGTGGAGGTTCTGGGGAGACCCAGTACTTC,CASSIGGGSGETQYF
TRBV7-2,NA,TRBJ1-5,few,TGTGCCAGCAGCTTACGGGCTGACAAGGGGCAGCCCCAGCATTTT,CASSLRADKGQPQHF
TRBV28,NA,TRBJ1-5,NA,TGTGCCAGCACTACCCTCTCGATCCAAGGACGGTTTTTTAGCAATCAGCCCCAGCATTTT,CASTTLSIQGRFFSNQPQHF
TRBV20-1,NA,TRBJ1-2,few,TGCAGTGCTAGAGTTTCTCCGGGGGCTGCCGATTTTAACTATGGCTACACCTTC,CSARVSPGAADFNYGYTF
TRBV7-9,NA,TRBJ1-6,few,TGTGCCAGCGGCCTTTCACCCCTCCACTTT,CASGLSPLHF
TRBV20-1,NA,TRBJ2-2,NA,TGCAGTGCTGGAAAGGGTATCGGGGAGCTGTTTTTT,CSAGKGIGELFF
TRBV5-1,NA,TRBJ1-1,NA,TGCGCCAGCAGCACGCCTGGGGTGAACACTGAAGCTTTCTTT,CASSTPGVNTEAFF
TRBV7-2,NA,TRBJ2-7,NA,TGTGCCAGCAGCTTACGTGCGGCGGGAAGCTACGAGCAGTACTTC,CASSLRAAGSYEQYF
TRBV6-1,NA,TRBJ2-1,NA,TGTGCCAGCAAGGTTGTGCGGAATGAGCAGTTCTTC,CASKVVRNEQFF
TRBV29-1,NA,TRBJ2-5,NA,TGCAGCCTATCCTGGGCGCCGGAAGAGACCCAGTACTTC,CSLSWAPEETQYF
TRBV7-2,NA,TRBJ2-7,few,TGTGCCAGCACCCCCGCAGGGGTCATCTCCTACGAGCAGTACTTC,CASTPAGVISYEQYF
TRBV10-1,NA,TRBJ2-5,NA,TGCGCCAGCACCCGAGGGGGTGGCGAGACCCAGTACTTC,CASTRGGGETQYF
TRBV23-1,NA,TRBJ1-5,NA,TGCGCCAGCACCCGACGACCGCCGATTCTCAATCAGCCCCAGCATTTT,CASTRRPPILNQPQHF
TRBV6-1,TRBD2,TRBJ2-2,NA,TGTGCCAGCAGTAACCGGCCTCAACGGGGGGGGAACACCGGGGAGCTGTTTTTT,CASSNRPQRGGNTGELFF
TRBV7-2,NA,TRBJ2-2,few,TGTGCCAGCCAAGAACAGCCCGGGGAGCTGTTTTTT,CASQEQPGELFF
TRBV6-2/TRBV6-3,NA,TRBJ1-6,few,TGTGCCAGCAGGGGGGCAGGGCCCTCCTATAATTCACCCCTCCACTTT,CASRGAGPSYNSPLHF